Listed below are T cell receptor beta chains from one sample, sequenced in a study of T cell responses to AZD1222 COVID-19 vaccine. Using immunoSEQ multiplex PCR, the repertoire was profiled, and TCRdb retains in-frame clones only, with some absent. The sample carries 210,000 or so clones, about 92% recorded once. The material sequenced was peripheral blood, taken on day 0 of MenACWY control vaccination. All receptors derive from an adult in good health. CDR3s include the opening cysteine and the closing phenylalanine or tryptophan. D genes are given only for firm matches. Some rows have no size entry. The others give once, few or many, or a class for an expanded clone.

v_gene,abundance,j_gene,d_gene,CDR3aa,CDR3nt
TRBV5-6,NA,TRBJ1-1,NA,CASSLRGNTEAFF,TGTGCCAGCAGCCTCAGGGGTAACACTGAAGCTTTCTTT
TRBV28,NA,TRBJ1-5,NA,CASSRNRDVGQPQHF,TGTGCCAGCAGCCGCAACAGGGATGTGGGACAGCCCCAGCATTTT
TRBV6-5,NA,TRBJ2-7,NA,CASSYSIDSRQYF,TGTGCCAGCAGTTACTCGATCGACAGTAGGCAGTACTTC
TRBV28,NA,TRBJ2-4,TRBD1,CASSLSGQGANIQYF,TGTGCCAGCAGTTTGTCGGGACAGGGGGCAAACATTCAGTACTTC
TRBV2,NA,TRBJ1-1,NA,CASSGQYMNTEAFF,TGTGCCAGCAGCGGACAGTACATGAACACTGAAGCTTTCTTT
TRBV7-9,few,TRBJ2-6,NA,CASSPLTLGGVTGANVLTF,TGTGCCAGCAGCCCCTTAACATTGGGGGGCGTAACCGGGGCCAACGTCCTGACTTTC
TRBV7-8,NA,TRBJ1-2,NA,CASSLGGGLYGYTF,TGTGCCAGCAGCTTAGGGGGAGGGTTATATGGCTACACCTTC
TRBV7-8,NA,TRBJ1-5,NA,CASSAGRNQPQHF,TGTGCCAGCAGCGCAGGGAGAAATCAGCCCCAGCATTTT
TRBV5-5,NA,TRBJ1-1,NA,CASTRWGGETEAFF,TGTGCCAGCACCCGTTGGGGGGGCGAGACTGAAGCTTTCTTT
TRBV4-3,NA,TRBJ1-1,NA,CASTVGQRIMNTEAFF,TGCGCCAGCACCGTGGGACAAAGAATCATGAACACTGAAGCTTTCTTT
TRBV19,NA,TRBJ1-6,NA,CASSMDNSPLHF,TGTGCCAGTAGTATGGACAATTCACCCCTCCACTTT
TRBV7-8,NA,TRBJ2-1,NA,CASSPSGLQIPGEQFF,TGTGCCAGCAGCCCCTCCGGACTTCAGATACCGGGGGAGCAGTTCTTC
TRBV19,NA,TRBJ2-5,TRBD2,CASSRVAGGPKYF,TGTGCCAGTAGTAGGGTAGCGGGGGGCCCAAAGTACTTC
TRBV10-2,NA,TRBJ2-1,NA,CASSDPSTRDNEQFF,TGCGCCAGCAGTGACCCGTCAACCAGAGACAATGAGCAGTTCTTC
TRBV6-5,once,TRBJ1-5,TRBD1,CASSYRDRSNQPQHF,TGTGCCAGCAGTTACCGGGACAGGAGCAATCAGCCCCAGCATTTT
TRBV18,NA,TRBJ1-1,NA,CASTGTQNTEAFF,TGTGCCAGCACCGGGACACAGAACACTGAAGCTTTCTTT
TRBV12-3/TRBV12-4,NA,TRBJ1-2,NA,CASSSQDYGYTF,TGTGCCAGCAGTTCCCAGGACTATGGCTACACCTTC
TRBV7-2,NA,TRBJ2-2,TRBD2,CASSFDGGIGELFF,TGTGCCAGCAGCTTCGACGGGGGGATCGGGGAGCTGTTTTTT
TRBV6-5,NA,TRBJ2-7,TRBD1,CASSFRQGWEQYF,TGTGCCAGCAGTTTTCGACAGGGATGGGAGCAGTACTTC
TRBV4-1,NA,TRBJ1-5,NA,CASSQGQGGQPQHF,TGCGCCAGCAGCCAAGGGCAGGGCGGTCAGCCCCAGCATTTT
TRBV19,NA,TRBJ2-6,NA,CASKVRGSSGANVLTF,TGTGCCAGTAAAGTCAGGGGCTCCTCTGGGGCCAACGTCCTGACTTTC
TRBV12-3/TRBV12-4,NA,TRBJ1-2,NA,CASSGGYGYTF,TGTGCCAGCAGTGGCGGGTATGGCTACACCTTC
TRBV29-1,NA,TRBJ2-1,TRBD2,CSVVGGVSYNEQFF,TGCAGCGTCGTGGGAGGGGTCTCCTACAATGAGCAGTTCTTC
TRBV3-1/TRBV3-2,NA,TRBJ1-3,NA,CASSQDTGYGNTIYF,TGTGCCAGCAGCCAAGATACCGGATATGGAAACACCATATATTTT
TRBV18,NA,TRBJ1-2,NA,CASSPSRTSLGYGYTF,TGTGCCAGCTCACCTTCTAGGACCTCACTCGGGTATGGCTACACCTTC
TRBV7-2,once,TRBJ1-6,TRBD1,CASRRGTENSPLHF,TGTGCCAGCAGACGCGGGACAGAGAATTCACCCCTCCACTTT
TRBV11-2,NA,TRBJ1-2,NA,CASRTTGANYGYTF,TGTGCCAGCAGGACTACAGGAGCTAACTATGGCTACACCTTC
TRBV19,NA,TRBJ1-5,TRBD1,CASSEQGPQPQHF,TGTGCCAGTAGCGAACAGGGGCCTCAGCCCCAGCATTTT
TRBV18,NA,TRBJ1-2,NA,CASSPRQGRYGYTF,TGTGCCAGCTCACCACGGCAGGGGAGATATGGCTACACCTTC
TRBV5-1,NA,TRBJ2-1,TRBD1,CASSLARAGGDEQFF,TGCGCCAGCAGCTTGGCTAGGGCAGGGGGCGATGAGCAGTTCTTC
TRBV15,NA,TRBJ1-6,NA,CATSRDRDYNSPLHF,TGTGCCACCAGCAGAGACAGGGACTATAATTCACCCCTCCACTTT
TRBV15,NA,TRBJ1-3,NA,CATSRDQGTGNTIYF,TGTGCCACCAGCAGAGATCAGGGAACTGGAAACACCATATATTTT
TRBV7-2,NA,TRBJ1-6,NA,CASSSRSSYNSPLHF,TGTGCCAGCAGCTCCCGCAGCTCCTATAATTCACCCCTCCATTTT
TRBV10-3,NA,TRBJ2-3,TRBD2,CAIRGGRSSTDTQYF,TGTGCCATCAGGGGAGGGAGGAGTAGCACAGATACGCAGTATTTT
TRBV2,NA,TRBJ1-1,TRBD1,CASSVDRAGEAFF,TGTGCCAGCAGTGTAGACAGGGCAGGTGAAGCTTTCTTT
TRBV29-1,NA,TRBJ1-1,TRBD1,CSVARDSIPMNTEAFF,TGCAGCGTTGCCCGGGACAGCATACCCATGAACACTGAAGCTTTCTTT
TRBV5-4,NA,TRBJ2-2,TRBD1,CASSLPRQGNTGELFF,TGTGCCAGCAGCTTGCCCCGACAGGGCAACACCGGGGAGCTGTTTTTT
TRBV6-2/TRBV6-3,NA,TRBJ2-7,NA,CASSYHSYEQYF,TGTGCCAGCAGTTACCATTCCTACGAGCAGTACTTC
TRBV5-1,NA,TRBJ2-1,NA,CASSLLAGALNEQFF,TGCGCCAGCAGCTTGCTCGCGGGGGCCCTCAATGAGCAGTTCTTC
TRBV5-1,NA,TRBJ2-7,NA,CASSLSPAASGEQYF,TGCGCCAGCAGCTTGAGTCCGGCCGCTTCAGGGGAGCAGTACTTC
TRBV12-3/TRBV12-4,NA,TRBJ1-2,TRBD1,CASSSAGQRGYTF,TGTGCCAGCAGTTCCGCGGGACAGCGCGGCTACACCTTC
TRBV11-3,NA,TRBJ1-5,NA,CASSFDGGAEPQHF,TGTGCCAGCAGCTTCGACGGGGGAGCAGAGCCCCAGCATTTT
TRBV11-2,NA,TRBJ1-6,NA,CASSLARGKSPLHF,TGTGCCAGCAGCCTCGCACGGGGTAAATCACCCCTCCACTTT
TRBV4-1,few,TRBJ1-3,NA,CASSQNRASGNTIYF,TGCGCCAGCAGCCAGAACAGGGCCTCTGGAAACACCATATATTTT
TRBV21-1,NA,TRBJ1-5,NA,CASSKWPGTNQPQHF,TGTGCCAGCAGCAAATGGCCTGGGACAAATCAGCCCCAGCATTTT